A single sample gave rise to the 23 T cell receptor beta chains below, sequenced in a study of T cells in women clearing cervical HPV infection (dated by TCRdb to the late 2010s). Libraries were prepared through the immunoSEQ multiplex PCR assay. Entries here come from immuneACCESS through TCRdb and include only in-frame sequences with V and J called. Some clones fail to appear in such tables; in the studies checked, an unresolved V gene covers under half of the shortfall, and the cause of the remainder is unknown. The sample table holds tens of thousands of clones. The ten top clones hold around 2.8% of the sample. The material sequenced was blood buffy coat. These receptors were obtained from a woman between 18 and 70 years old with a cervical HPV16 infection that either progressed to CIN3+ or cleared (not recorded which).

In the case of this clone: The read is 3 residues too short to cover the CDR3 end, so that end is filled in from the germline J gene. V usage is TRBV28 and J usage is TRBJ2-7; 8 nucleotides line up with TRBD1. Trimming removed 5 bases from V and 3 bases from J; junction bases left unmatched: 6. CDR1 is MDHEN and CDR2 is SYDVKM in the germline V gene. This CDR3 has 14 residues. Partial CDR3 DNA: TGTGCCAGCAGTAAGGGACAGGTAGTCTACGAG. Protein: CASSKGQVVYE. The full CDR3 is CASSKGQVVYEQYF.

Incomplete CDR3 DNA: TGTGCCAGCAGTGAACAGCCGGGACTAGGTACAGATACG. Translation gives CASSEQPGLGTDT. The whole CDR3 reads CASSEQPGLGTDTQYF. The V gene is TRBV12-3 or TRBV12-4, the J gene TRBJ2-3, with TRBD2 matching over 8 bases. The read ends 3 residues shy of where the CDR3 ends; the end is completed using the germline J gene. This CDR3 has 16 residues. Trimming took 5 bases from V and 3 from J; bases not matched to a gene: 10.

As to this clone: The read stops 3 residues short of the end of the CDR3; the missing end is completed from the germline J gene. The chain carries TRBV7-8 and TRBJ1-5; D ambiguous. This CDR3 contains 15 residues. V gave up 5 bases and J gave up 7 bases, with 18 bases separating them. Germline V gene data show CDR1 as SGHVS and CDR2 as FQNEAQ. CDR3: CASSAVEGFAQPQHF. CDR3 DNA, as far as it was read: TGTGCCAGCAGCGCCGTAGAAGGGTTCGCCCAGCCC.

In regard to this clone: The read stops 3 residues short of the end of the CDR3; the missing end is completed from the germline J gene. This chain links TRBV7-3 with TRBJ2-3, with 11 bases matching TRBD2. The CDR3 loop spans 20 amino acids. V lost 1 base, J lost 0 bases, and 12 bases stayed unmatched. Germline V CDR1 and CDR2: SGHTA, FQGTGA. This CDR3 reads CASSLMALAGGILSTDTQYF. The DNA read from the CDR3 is TGTGCCAGCAGCTTAATGGCGCTAGCGGGGGGAATCCTTAGCACAGATACG. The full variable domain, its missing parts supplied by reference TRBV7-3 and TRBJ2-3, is GAGVSQTPSNKVTEKGKYVELRCDPISGHTALYWYRQSLGQGPEFLIYFQGTGAADDSGLPNDRFFAVRPEGSVSTLKIQRTERGDSAVYLCASSLMALAGGILSTDTQYFGPGTRLTVL.

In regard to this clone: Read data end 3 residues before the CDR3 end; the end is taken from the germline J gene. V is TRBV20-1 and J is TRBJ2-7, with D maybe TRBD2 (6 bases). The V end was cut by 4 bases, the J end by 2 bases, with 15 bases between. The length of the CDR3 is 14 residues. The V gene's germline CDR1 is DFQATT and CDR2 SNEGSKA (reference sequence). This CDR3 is CSAKIGTRAYEQYF. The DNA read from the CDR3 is TGCAGTGCTAAGATCGGGACTCGAGCCTACGAG.

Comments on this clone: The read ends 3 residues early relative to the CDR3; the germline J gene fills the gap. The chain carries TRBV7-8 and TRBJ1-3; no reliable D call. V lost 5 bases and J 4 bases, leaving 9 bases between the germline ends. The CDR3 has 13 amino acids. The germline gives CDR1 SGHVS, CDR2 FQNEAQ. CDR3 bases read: TGTGCCAGCAGCCCGAGGTTCGGAAACACC. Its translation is CASSPRFGNT. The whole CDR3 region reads CASSPRFGNTIYF.

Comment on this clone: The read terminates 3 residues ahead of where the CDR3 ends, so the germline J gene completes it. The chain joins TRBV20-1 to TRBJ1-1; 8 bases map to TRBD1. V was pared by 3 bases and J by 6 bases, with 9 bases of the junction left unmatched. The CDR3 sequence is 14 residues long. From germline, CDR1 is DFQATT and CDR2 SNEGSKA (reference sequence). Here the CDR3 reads CSARQGARGPEAFF. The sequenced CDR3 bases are TGCAGTGCTAGGCAGGGGGCTCGGGGTCCTGAA.

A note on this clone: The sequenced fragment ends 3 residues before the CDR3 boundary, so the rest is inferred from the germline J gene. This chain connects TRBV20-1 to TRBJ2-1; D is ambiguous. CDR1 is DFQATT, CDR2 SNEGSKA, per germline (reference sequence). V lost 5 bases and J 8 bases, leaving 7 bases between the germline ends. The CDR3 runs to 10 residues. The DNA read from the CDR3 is TGCAGTGCTGTCGAGGATGAG. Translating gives CSAVEDE. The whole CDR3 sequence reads CSAVEDEQFF.

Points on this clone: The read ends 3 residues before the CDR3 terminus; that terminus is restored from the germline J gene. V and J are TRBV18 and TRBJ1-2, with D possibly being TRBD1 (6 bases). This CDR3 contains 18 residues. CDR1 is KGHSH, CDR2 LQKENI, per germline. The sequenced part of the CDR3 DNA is TGTGCCAGCTCATCATTACCCCGGACTAGCGGGAGGGACAATGAC. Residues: CASSSLPRTSGRDND. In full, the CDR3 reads CASSSLPRTSGRDNDYTF.

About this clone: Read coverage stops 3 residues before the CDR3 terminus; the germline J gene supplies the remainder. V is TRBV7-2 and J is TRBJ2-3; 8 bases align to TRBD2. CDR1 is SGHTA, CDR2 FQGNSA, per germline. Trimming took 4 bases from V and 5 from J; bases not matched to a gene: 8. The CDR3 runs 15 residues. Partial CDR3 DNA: TGTGCCAGCAGCTATAGGGCGGGGGGATTAGATACG. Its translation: CASSYRAGGLDT. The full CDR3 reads CASSYRAGGLDTQYF.

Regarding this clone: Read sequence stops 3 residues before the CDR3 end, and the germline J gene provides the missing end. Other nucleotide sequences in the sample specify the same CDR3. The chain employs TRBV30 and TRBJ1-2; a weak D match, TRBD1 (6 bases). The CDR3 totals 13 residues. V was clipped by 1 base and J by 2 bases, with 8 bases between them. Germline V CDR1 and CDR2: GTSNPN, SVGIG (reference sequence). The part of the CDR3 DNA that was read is TGTGCCTGGAGTGCAGGACAGAACTATGGC. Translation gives CAWSAGQNYG. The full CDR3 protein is CAWSAGQNYGYTF. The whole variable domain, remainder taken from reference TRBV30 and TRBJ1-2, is SQTIHQWPATLVQPVGSPLSLECTVEGTSNPNLYWYRQAAGRGLQLLFYSVGIGQISSEVPQNLSASRPQDRQFILSSKKLLLSDSGFYLCAWSAGQNYGYTFGSGTRLTVV.

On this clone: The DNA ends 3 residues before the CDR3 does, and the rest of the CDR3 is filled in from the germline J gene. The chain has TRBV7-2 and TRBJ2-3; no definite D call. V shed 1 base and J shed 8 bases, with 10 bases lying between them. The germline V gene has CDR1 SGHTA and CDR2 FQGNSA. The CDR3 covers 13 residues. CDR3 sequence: CASSLGAFGTQYF. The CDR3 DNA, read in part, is TGTGCCAGCAGCTTAGGCGCCTTCGGTACG.

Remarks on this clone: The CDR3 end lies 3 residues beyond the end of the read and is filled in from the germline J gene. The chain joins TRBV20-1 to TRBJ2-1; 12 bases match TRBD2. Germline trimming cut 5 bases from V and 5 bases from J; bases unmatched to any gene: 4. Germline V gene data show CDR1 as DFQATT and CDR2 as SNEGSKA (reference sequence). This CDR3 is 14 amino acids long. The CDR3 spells CSAPGLAGNNEQFF. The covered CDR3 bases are TGCAGTGCTCCAGGACTAGCGGGAAACAATGAG.

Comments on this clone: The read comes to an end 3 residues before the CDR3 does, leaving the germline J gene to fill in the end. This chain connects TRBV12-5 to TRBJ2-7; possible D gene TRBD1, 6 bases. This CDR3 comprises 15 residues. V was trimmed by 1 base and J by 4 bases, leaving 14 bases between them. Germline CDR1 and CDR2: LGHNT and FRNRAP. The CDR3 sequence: CASGLGEQGSYEQYF. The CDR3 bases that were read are TGTGCTAGTGGTTTGGGTGAACAGGGTTCATACGAG.

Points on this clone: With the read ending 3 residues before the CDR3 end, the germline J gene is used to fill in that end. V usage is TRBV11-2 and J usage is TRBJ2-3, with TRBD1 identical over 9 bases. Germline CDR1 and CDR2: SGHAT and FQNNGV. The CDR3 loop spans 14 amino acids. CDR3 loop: CASSPTTGGQAQYF. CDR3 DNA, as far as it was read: TGTGCCAGCAGCCCTACTACAGGGGGCCAGGCG.

The CDR3 loop is CASSLQGAYEQYF. Incomplete CDR3 DNA: TGTGCCAGCAGTTTACAGGGGGCCTACGAG. This chain links TRBV27 with TRBJ2-7; 7 nucleotides match TRBD1. The read gets to within 3 residues of the CDR3 end, and the germline J gene fills in the rest. Looked up from germline, CDR1 is MNHEY and CDR2 is SMNVEV (reference sequence). There are 13 residues in the CDR3. The trim removed 2 bases at V and 2 bases at J, leaving 0 bases unmatched.

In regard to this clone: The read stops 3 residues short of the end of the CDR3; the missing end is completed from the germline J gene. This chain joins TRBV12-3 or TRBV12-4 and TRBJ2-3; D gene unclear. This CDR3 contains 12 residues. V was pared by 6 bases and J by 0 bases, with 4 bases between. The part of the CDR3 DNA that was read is TGTGCCAGCAGCCCTAGCACAGATACG. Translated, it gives CASSPSTDT. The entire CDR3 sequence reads CASSPSTDTQYF.

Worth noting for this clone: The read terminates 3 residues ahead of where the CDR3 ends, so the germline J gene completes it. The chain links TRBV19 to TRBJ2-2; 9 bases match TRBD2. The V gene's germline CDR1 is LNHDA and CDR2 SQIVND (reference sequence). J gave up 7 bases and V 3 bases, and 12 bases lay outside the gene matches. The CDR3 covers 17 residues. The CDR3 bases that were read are TGTGCCAGTAGTATCGGCCTAGCGGGATACGTTAGCGGGGAG. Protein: CASSIGLAGYVSGE. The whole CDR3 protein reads CASSIGLAGYVSGELFF.

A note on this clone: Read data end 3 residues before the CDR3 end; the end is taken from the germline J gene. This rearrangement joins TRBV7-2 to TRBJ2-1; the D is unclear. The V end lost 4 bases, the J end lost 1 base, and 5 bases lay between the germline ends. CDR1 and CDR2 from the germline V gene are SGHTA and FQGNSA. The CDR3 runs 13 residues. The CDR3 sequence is CASSSFSYNEQFF. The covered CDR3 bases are TGTGCCAGCAGCTCCTTTTCCTACAATGAG.

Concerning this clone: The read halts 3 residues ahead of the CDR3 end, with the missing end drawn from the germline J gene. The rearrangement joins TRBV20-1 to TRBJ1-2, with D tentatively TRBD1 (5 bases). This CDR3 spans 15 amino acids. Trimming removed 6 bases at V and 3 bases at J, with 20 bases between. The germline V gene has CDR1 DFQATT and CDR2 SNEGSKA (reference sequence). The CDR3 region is CSAEIRAGMDYGYTF. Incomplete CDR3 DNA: TGCAGTGCCGAAATCCGGGCAGGGATGGACTATGGC.

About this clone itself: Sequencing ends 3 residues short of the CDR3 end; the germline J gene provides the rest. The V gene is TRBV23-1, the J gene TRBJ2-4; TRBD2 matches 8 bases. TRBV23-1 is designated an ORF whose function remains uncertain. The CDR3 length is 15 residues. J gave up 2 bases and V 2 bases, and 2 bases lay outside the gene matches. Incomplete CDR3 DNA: TGCGCCAGCAGTCAAGGCGGGAGGTCCAAAAACATT. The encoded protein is CASSQGGRSKNI. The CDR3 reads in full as CASSQGGRSKNIQYF.

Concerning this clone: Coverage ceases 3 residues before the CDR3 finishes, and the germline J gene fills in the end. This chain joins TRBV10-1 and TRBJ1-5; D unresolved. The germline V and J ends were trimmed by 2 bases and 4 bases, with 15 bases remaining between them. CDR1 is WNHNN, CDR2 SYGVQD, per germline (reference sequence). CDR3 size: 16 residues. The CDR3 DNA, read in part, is TGCGCCAGCAGTGAGGAAGACTTTCTTCCAAATCAGCCC. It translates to CASSEEDFLPNQP. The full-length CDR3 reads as CASSEEDFLPNQPQHF.

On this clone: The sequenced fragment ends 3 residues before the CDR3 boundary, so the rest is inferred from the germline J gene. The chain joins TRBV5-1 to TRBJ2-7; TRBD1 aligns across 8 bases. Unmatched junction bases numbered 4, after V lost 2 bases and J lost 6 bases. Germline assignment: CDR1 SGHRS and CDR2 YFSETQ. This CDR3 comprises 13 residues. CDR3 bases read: TGCGCCAGCAGCTTCGGACAGGGTGGCGAG. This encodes CASSFGQGGE. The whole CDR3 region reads CASSFGQGGEQYF.